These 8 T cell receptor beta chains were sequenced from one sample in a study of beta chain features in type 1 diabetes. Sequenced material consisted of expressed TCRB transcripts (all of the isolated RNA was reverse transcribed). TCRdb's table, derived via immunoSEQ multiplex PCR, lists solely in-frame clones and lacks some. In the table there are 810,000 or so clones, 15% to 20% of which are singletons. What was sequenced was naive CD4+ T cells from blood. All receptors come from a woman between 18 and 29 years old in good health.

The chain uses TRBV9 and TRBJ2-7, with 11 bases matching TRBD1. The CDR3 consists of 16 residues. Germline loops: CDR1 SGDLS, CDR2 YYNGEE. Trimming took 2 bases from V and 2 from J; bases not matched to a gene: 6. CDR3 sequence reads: CASSVRDRGVPYEQYF. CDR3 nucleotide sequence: TGTGCCAGCAGCGTCCGGGACAGGGGGGTGCCCTACGAGCAGTACTTC.

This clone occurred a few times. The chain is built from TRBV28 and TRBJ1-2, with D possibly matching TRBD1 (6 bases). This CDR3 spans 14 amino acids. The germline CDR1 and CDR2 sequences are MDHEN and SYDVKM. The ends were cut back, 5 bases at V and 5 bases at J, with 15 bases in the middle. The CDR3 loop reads CASSPWTVTYGYTF. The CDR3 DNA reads TGTGCCAGCAGTCCTTGGACAGTGACATATGGCTACACCTTC.

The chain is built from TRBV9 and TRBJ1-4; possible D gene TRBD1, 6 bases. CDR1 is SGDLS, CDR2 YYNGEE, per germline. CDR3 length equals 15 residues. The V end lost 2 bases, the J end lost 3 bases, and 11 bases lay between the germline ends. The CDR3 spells CASSVGGQANEKLFF. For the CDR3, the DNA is TGTGCCAGCAGCGTGGGGGGGCAGGCTAATGAAAAACTGTTTTTT.

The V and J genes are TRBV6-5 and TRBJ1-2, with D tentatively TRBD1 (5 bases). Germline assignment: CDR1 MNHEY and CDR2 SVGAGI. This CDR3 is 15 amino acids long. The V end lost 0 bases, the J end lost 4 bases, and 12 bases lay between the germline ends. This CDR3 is CASSYSSWRGYGYTF. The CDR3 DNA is TGTGCCAGCAGTTACTCGAGTTGGAGGGGCTATGGCTACACCTTC.

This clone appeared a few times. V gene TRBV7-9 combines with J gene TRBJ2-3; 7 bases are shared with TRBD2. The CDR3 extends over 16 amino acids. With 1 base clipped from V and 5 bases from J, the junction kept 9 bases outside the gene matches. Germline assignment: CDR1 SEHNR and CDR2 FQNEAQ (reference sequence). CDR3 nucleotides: TGTGCCAGCAGCTTAGGGAGAGGCGGGAGTGGAGATACGCAGTATTTT. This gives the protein CASSLGRGGSGDTQYF. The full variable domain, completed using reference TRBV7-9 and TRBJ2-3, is DTGVSQNPRHKITKRGQNVTFRCDPISEHNRLYWYRQTLGQGPEFLTYFQNEAQLEKSRLLSDRFSAERPKGSFSTLEIQRTEQGDSAMYLCASSLGRGGSGDTQYFGPGTRLTVL.

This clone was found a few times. The DNA of the CDR3 is TGTGCCACCAGCAGAGCCAACAGATACCAAGAGACCCAGTACTTC. It codes for CATSRANRYQETQYF. The rearrangement uses TRBV15 and TRBJ2-5; no firm D call. The CDR3 has 15 residues. With 1 base removed from V and 0 bases from J, the gap between germline ends came to 9 bases. The germline V gene has CDR1 LNHNV and CDR2 YYDKDF (reference sequence).

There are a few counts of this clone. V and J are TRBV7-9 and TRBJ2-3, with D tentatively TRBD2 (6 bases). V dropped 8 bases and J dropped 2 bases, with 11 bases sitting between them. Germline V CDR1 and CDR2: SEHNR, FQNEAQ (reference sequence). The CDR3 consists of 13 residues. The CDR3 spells CASGRRDTDTQYF. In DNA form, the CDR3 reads TGTGCCAGCGGTAGGAGGGACACAGATACGCAGTATTTT. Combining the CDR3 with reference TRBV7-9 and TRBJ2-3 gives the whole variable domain DTGVSQNPRHKITKRGQNVTFRCDPISEHNRLYWYRQTLGQGPEFLTYFQNEAQLEKSRLLSDRFSAERPKGSFSTLEIQRTEQGDSAMYLCASGRRDTDTQYFGPGTRLTVL.

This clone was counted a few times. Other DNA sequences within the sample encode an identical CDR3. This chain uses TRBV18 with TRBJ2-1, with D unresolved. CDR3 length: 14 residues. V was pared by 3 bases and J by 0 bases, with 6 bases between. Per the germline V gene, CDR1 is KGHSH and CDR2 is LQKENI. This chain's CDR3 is CASSPRSSYNEQFF. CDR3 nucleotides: TGTGCCAGCTCACCTCGTTCCTCCTACAATGAGCAGTTCTTC.